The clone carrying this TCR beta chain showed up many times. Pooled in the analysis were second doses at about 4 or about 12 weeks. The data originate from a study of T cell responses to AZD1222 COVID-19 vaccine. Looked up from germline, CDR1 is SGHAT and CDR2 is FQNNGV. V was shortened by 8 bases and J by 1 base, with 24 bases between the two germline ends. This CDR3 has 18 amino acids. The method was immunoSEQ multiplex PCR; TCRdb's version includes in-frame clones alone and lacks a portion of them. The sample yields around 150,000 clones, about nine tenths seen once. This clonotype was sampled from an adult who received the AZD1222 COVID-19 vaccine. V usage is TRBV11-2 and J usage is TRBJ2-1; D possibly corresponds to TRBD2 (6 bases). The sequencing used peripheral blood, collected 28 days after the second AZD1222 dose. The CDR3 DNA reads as TGTGCCAGCCGTCGGGTGGGTATTACTAGCAAATCCTACAATGAGCAGTTCTTC. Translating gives CASRRVGITSKSYNEQFF.